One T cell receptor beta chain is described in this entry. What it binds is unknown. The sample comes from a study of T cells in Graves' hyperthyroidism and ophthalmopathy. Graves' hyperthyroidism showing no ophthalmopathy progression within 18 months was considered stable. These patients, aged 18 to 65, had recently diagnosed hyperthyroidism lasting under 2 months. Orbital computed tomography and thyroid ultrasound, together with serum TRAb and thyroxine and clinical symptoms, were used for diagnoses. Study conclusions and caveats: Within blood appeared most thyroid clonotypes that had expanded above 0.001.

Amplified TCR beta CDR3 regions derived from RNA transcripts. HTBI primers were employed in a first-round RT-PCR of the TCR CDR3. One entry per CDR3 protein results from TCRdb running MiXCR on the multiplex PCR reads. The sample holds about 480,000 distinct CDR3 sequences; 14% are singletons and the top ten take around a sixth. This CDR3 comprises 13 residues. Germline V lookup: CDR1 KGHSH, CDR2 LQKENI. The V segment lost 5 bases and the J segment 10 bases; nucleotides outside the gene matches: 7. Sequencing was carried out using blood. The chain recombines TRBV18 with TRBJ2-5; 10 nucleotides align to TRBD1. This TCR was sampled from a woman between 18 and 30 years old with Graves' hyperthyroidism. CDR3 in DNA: TGTGCCAGCTCAACGACAGGGGGCGAGGTCCAGTACTTC. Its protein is CASSTTGGEVQYF.